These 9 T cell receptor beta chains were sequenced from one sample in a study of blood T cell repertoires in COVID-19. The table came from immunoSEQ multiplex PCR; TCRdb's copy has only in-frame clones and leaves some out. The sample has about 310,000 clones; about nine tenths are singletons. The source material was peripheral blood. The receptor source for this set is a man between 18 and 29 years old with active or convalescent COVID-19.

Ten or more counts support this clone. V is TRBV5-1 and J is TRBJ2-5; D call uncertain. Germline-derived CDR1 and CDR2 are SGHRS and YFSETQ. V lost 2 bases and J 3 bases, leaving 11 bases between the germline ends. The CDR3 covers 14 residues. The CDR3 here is CASSLVAGEETQYF. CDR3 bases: TGCGCCAGCAGCTTAGTGGCCGGAGAAGAGACCCAGTACTTC.

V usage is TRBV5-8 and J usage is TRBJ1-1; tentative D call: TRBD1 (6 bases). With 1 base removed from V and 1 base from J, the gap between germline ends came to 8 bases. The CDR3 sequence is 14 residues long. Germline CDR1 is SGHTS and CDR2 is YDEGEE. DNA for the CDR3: TGTGCCAGCAGCTTGATGGGACAGAACACTGAAGCTTTCTTT. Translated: CASSLMGQNTEAFF.

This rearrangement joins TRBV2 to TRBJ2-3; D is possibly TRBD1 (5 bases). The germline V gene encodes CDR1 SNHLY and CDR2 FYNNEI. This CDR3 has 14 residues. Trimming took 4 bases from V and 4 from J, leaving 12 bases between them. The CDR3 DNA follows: TGTGCCAGCAGTGGTTTCCAGGGCGCAGATACGCAGTATTTT. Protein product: CASSGFQGADTQYF.

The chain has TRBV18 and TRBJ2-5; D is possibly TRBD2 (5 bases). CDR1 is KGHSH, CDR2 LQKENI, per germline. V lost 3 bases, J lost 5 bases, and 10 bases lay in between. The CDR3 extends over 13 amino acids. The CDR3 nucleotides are TGTGCCAGCTCACCCGACACGGGGGAGACCCAGTACTTC. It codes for CASSPDTGETQYF.

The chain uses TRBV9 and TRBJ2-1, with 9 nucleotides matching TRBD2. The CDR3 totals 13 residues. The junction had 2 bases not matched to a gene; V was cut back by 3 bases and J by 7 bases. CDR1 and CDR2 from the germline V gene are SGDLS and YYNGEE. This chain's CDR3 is CASSGGGVNEQFF. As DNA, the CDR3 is TGTGCCAGCAGCGGCGGGGGGGTTAATGAGCAGTTCTTC.

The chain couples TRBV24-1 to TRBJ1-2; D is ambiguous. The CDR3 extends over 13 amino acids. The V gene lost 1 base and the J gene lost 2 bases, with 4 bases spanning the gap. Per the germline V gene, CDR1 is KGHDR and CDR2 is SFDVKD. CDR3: CATSDFPNYGYTF. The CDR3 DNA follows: TGTGCCACCAGTGATTTCCCAAACTATGGCTACACCTTC.

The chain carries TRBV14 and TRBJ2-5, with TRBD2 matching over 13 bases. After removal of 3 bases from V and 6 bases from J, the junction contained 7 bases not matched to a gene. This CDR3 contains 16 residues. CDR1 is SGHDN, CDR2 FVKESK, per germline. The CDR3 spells CASSHGLAGVWKTQYF. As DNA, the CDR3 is TGTGCCAGCAGCCACGGACTAGCGGGAGTCTGGAAGACCCAGTACTTC. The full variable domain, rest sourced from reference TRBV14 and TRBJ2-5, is EAGVTQFPSHSVIEKGQTVTLRCDPISGHDNLYWYRRVMGKEIKFLLHFVKESKQDESGMPNNRFLAERTGGTYSTLKVQPAELEDSGVYFCASSHGLAGVWKTQYFGPGTRLLVL.

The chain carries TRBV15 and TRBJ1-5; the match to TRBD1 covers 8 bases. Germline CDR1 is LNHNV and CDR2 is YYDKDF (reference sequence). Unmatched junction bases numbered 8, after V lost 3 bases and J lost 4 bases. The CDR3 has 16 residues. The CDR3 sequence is CATSRITGGVNQPQHF. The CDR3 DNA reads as TGTGCCACCAGCAGGATTACAGGGGGAGTGAATCAGCCCCAGCATTTT.

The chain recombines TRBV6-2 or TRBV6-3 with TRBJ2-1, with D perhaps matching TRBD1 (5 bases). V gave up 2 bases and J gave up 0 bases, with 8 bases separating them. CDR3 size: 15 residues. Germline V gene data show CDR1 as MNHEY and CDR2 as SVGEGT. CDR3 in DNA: TGTGCCAGCAGTTACCTCCAGGGCTCCTACAATGAGCAGTTCTTC. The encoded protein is CASSYLQGSYNEQFF.